Following are 10 T cell receptor beta chains from one sample sequenced in a study of blood T cell repertoires in COVID-19. Sequencing was performed with immunoSEQ multiplex PCR; in TCRdb, only in-frame clones are kept and a portion is missing. This table has approximately 49,000 clones, approximately 85% appearing once. The sequencing sample was made of peripheral blood. Receptors were obtained from a human donor with acute or convalescent COVID-19. The donor label of this sample is uncertain.

This clone was found once. The genes are TRBV11-3 and TRBJ2-3; 9 bases are a match to TRBD1. The CDR3 sequence is 16 residues long. The germline V gene encodes CDR1 SGHNT and CDR2 YENEEA. The ends lost 5 bases at V and 4 bases at J; junction bases unmatched: 10. This CDR3 reads CASSVWTGDGADTQYF. The CDR3 coding sequence is TGTGCCAGCAGCGTCTGGACAGGGGATGGGGCAGATACGCAGTATTTT.

The chain is built from TRBV7-6 and TRBJ2-7; 10 bases are a match to TRBD2. From germline, CDR1 is SGHVS and CDR2 FNYEAQ. J was trimmed by 4 bases and V by 0 bases; bases with no gene match: 6. The length of the CDR3 is 16 residues. CDR3 bases: TGTGCCAGCAGCTTAGCGTCTAGCGGGGGTCCGTACGAGCAGTACTTC. Encoded protein: CASSLASSGGPYEQYF.

V usage is TRBV18 and J usage is TRBJ2-2; 10 nucleotides match TRBD1. Germline V gene sequence: CDR1 KGHSH, CDR2 LQKENI. V shed 5 bases and J 3 bases; nucleotides not matched to a gene: 12. The CDR3 length is 18 residues. The CDR3 sequence: CASSALTGGGADTGELFF. CDR3 DNA: TGTGCCAGCTCAGCCCTGACAGGGGGCGGTGCGGACACCGGGGAGCTGTTTTTT.

V gene TRBV7-2 combines with J gene TRBJ1-3; 8 nucleotides agree with TRBD1. The CDR3 covers 16 residues. Germline CDR1 is SGHTA and CDR2 is FQGNSA. J was trimmed by 0 bases and V by 5 bases; bases with no gene match: 6. The CDR3 DNA reads as TGTGCCAGCAGCCCGGGACAGGCGAGCTCTGGAAACACCATATATTTT. It translates to CASSPGQASSGNTIYF.

V and J are TRBV4-3 and TRBJ1-2; possibly TRBD1 for D (5 bases). The CDR3 has 15 residues. Deletions cut 0 bases from V and 4 bases from J, with 12 bases between. Germline CDR1 LGHNA, CDR2 YSLEER. The CDR3 is CASSQDATGPYGYTF. The CDR3, as DNA: TGCGCCAGCAGCCAAGATGCAACAGGTCCCTATGGCTACACCTTC.

This clone was recorded a few times. V and J are TRBV10-2 and TRBJ2-7; 11 nucleotides line up with TRBD1. This CDR3 is 16 amino acids long. Losses at the gene ends were 3 bases for V and 3 bases for J; bases not matched to a gene: 7. Germline lookup yields CDR1 WSHSY and CDR2 SAAADI. This chain's CDR3 is CASSEVPGQGVYEQYF. The CDR3 DNA is TGCGCCAGCAGTGAAGTGCCGGGACAGGGGGTCTACGAGCAGTACTTC.

The J gene is TRBJ2-4, the V gene TRBV2, with 7 positions matching TRBD1. The CDR3 is made up of 15 amino acids. Trimming took 3 bases from V and 5 from J; bases not matched to a gene: 7. Germline V gives CDR1 SNHLY, CDR2 FYNNEI. Written as DNA, the CDR3 is TGTGCCAGCAGTGAGGGATGGCAGGGGGAAAACATTCAGTACTTC. It translates to CASSEGWQGENIQYF.

The chain has TRBV27 and TRBJ1-1; TRBD1 matches 8 bases. V lost 7 bases and J lost 4; bases outside the gene matches: 17. This CDR3 has 17 residues. Germline V lookup: CDR1 MNHEY, CDR2 SMNVEV (reference sequence). CDR3 DNA sequence: TGTGCCAGCACCCTGAAGAAGGGCAGGGGGCAGGGCACTGAAGCTTTCTTT. Translated, it gives CASTLKKGRGQGTEAFF.

V is TRBV6-5 and J is TRBJ1-1; D is undetermined. This CDR3 is 13 amino acids long. Trimming cost V 2 bases and J 1 base, with 5 bases left between them. CDR1 and CDR2 (germline): MNHEY, SVGAGI. CDR3 DNA: TGTGCCAGCAGTTACCTCTCGAACACTGAAGCTTTCTTT. This sequence encodes CASSYLSNTEAFF.

V usage is TRBV25-1 and J usage is TRBJ1-2; D not certain. Germline V gene sequence: CDR1 MGHDK, CDR2 SYGVNS. The CDR3 is 12 amino acids. Trimming removed 3 bases at V and 5 bases at J, with 7 bases between. As DNA, the CDR3 is TGTGCCAGCAGTGAGTACGGTTATGGCTACACCTTC. As protein: CASSEYGYGYTF.